This T cell receptor beta chain was recovered during a study of blood T cell repertoires in COVID-19. About the study: COVID-19 samples, acute and convalescent, were from the United States, Italy and Spain. T cells, B-cell-depleted T cells, or PBMCs provided the cDNA or gDNA that served as material.

There are 14 residues in the CDR3. Looked up from germline, CDR1 is LGHNA and CDR2 is YNFKEQ. V lost 8 bases and J 2 bases, leaving 13 bases between the germline ends. As originally analysed: Estimated nucleated cell counts came from reference gene primer amplification. Data came from immunoSEQ multiplex PCR; TCRdb stores just in-frame clones and leaves some out. The V and J calls and the clone size are those of that table, but D and trimming were determined from the DNA. The data contain roughly 160,000 clones, 65% to 85% of them singletons. This clone was seen a single time. Sequencing was performed on peripheral blood. The source is a woman aged 55-75 years with acute or convalescent COVID-19. This chain links TRBV4-2 with TRBJ1-5; no clear D. Here the CDR3 reads CASDPRGGNQPQHF. The CDR3 DNA reads as TGTGCCAGCGATCCCCGAGGAGGCAATCAGCCCCAGCATTTT.